This T cell receptor (beta chain) was captured by sequencing in a study of T cell repertoires in cytomegalovirus infection (dated by TCRdb to between 2019 and 2020). Background for the entire study: Donor HLA type was relevant to the analysis, as public TCR beta signatures indicated carriage of CMV infection together with the matching HLA type.

CDR1 WSHSY and CDR2 SAAADI are derived from the germline V gene. From its cysteine to its phenylalanine, the CDR3 spans 12 amino acids. The retained sequence is limited to the CDR3, 36 bases, with the frame set at the first base. From V the trimming removes 8 bases and from J it removes 4 bases, while the gene matches leave 0 bases of the junction unaccounted for. Beyond this particular receptor, the publication reports: The ex vivo response was dominated by HLA-C-restricted CMV-specific TCR beta clonotypes, and the single most frequent clonotype in two of eight donors was supplied by these HLA-C-restricted clonotypes. In both this cohort and an independent roughly 400-donor cohort, the cumulative frequency of public TCR beta family members distinguished carriers of CMV infection plus the relevant HLA type.

Notes on this clonotype: Its recognized antigen is unknown. No much larger clonotype is one base removed from it; base qualities were not supplied.

Sequencing was carried out with an Illumina HiSeq 1500. The public sequencing data were trimmed at Q25 with fastp and processed into clonotypes with MiXCR by TCRdb, which kept only in-frame beta chains. Each entry merges the rows of one CDR3 protein and shows their most common DNA and genes. The sample table holds roughly 110,000 distinct CDR3 sequences, of which around a tenth were seen once. The ten largest clones represent around 33% of the sample. The chain employs TRBV10-2 and TRBJ1-5, with 9 middle bases fitting TRBD1. The material sequenced was PBMCs, sequenced either directly or after in vitro stimulation (not recorded which). The source is a human donor in good health (CMV status not recorded). Some clones in this sample may be carry-over from other donors' samples. CDR3 reads: CASGTGNQPQHF. The DNA is as follows: TGCGCCAGCGGGACAGGGAATCAGCCCCAGCATTTT.